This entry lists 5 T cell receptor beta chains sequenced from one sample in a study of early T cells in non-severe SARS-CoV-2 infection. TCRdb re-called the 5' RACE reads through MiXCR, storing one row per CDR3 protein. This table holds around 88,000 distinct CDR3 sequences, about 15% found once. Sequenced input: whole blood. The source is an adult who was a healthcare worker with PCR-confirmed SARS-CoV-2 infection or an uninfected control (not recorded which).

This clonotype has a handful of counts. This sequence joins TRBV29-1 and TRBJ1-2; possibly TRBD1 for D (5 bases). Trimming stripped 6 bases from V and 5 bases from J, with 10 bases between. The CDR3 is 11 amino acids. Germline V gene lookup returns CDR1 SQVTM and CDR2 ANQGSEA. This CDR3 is CSVPGLYGYTF. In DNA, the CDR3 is TGCAGCGTACCGGGACTTTATGGCTACACCTTC.

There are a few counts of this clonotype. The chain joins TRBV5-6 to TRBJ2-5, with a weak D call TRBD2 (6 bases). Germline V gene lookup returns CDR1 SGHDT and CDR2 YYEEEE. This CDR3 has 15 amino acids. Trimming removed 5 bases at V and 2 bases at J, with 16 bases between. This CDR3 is CASRPGTLVQETQYF. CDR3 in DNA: TGTGCCAGCAGACCCGGGACTCTCGTTCAAGAGACCCAGTACTTC.

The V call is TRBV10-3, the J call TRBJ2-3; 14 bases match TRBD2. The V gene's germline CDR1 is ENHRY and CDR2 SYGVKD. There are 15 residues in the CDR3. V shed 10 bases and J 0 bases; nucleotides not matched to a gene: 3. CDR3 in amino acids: CATRTSGGSTDTQYF. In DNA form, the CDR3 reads TGTGCCACCAGGACTAGCGGGGGGAGCACAGATACGCAGTATTTT.

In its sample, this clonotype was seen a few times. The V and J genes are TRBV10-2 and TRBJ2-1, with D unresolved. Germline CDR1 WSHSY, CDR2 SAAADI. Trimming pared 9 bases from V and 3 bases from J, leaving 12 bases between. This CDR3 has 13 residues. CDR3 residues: CASTASGYNEQFF. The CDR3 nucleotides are TGCGCCAGTACGGCAAGTGGCTACAATGAGCAGTTCTTC.

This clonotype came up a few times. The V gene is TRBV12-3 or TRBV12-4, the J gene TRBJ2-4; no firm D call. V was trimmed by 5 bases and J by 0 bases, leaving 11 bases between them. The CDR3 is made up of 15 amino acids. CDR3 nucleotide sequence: TGTGCCAGCAGTGTTTACCTAGGAGCCAAAAACATTCAGTACTTC. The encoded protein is CASSVYLGAKNIQYF.